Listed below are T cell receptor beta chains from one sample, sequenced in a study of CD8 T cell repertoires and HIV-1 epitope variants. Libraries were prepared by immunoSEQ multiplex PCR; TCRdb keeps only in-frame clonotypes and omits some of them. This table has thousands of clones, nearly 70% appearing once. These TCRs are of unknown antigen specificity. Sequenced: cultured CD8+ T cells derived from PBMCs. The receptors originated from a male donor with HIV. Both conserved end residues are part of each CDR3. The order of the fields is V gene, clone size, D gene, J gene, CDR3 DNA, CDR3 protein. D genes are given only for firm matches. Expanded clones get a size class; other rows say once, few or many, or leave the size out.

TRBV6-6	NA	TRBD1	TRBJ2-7	TGTGCCAGCAGTTCCACCGGGACAGGGGACGAGCAGTACTTC	CASSSTGTGDEQYF
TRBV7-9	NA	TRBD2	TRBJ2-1	TGTGCCAGCAGCTTAGGGACTAGCGGTATCAATGAGCAGTTCTTC	CASSLGTSGINEQFF
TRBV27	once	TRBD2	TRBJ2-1	TGTGCCAGCAGTTTAACCCCGGGACTAGCGAATGAGCAGTTCTTC	CASSLTPGLANEQFF
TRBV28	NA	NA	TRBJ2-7	TGTGCCAGCAGTGGACTCGTAACCTACGAGCAGTACTTC	CASSGLVTYEQYF
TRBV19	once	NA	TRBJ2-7	TGTGCCAGTGGGGGCCTGGGCTACGAGCAGTACTTC	CASGGLGYEQYF
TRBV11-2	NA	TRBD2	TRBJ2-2	TGTGCCAGCAGCGCGACTAGCGGGGGGGGCTACACCGGGGAGCTGTTTTTT	CASSATSGGGYTGELFF
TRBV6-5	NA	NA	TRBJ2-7	TGTGCCAGCAGTTACTCTATGGGGACGACTTACGAGCAGTACTTC	CASSYSMGTTYEQYF
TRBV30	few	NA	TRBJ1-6	TGTGCCTGGAGTGAAGGTTCACCCCTCCACTTT	CAWSEGSPLHF
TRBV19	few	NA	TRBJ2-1	TGTGCCAGTAGTATTGTACAGCTAGGCGATGAGCAGTTCTTC	CASSIVQLGDEQFF
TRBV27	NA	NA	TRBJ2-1	TGTGCCAGCAGTGATGCTAGCGCTGGATCCAATGAGCAGTTCTTC	CASSDASAGSNEQFF
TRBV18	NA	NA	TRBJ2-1	TGTGCCAGCTCACCAGGGCAAAATGAGCAGTTCTTC	CASSPGQNEQFF
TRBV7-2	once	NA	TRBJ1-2	TGTGCCAGCAGCTTAGCTCAGCCGGCCGGTGGCTACACCTTC	CASSLAQPAGGYTF
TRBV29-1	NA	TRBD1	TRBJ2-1	TGCAGCGTGATAGGACAGGGGCTTTGGGAAAAGTTCTTC	CSVIGQGLWEKFF
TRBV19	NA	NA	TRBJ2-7	TGTGCCAGTAGTCCACAGGATTCCTACGAGCAGTACTTC	CASSPQDSYEQYF
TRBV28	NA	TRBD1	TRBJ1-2	TGTGCCAGCAGCCGACAGGGGGACTACTATGGCTACACCTTC	CASSRQGDYYGYTF
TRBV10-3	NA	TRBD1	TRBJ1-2	TGTGCCATCAGTGAGTCGATCGACCCTGGACAGGGATTAGGCTACACCTTC	CAISESIDPGQGLGYTF
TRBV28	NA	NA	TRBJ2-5	TGTGCCAGCAGTTTGGTAGGGTTTCAAGAGACCCAGTACTTC	CASSLVGFQETQYF
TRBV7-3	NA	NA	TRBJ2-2	TGTGCCAGCAGCCTCGGGACATACACCGGGGAGCTGTTTTTT	CASSLGTYTGELFF